This is a list of T cell receptor beta chains from one sample in a study of cytomegalovirus exposure and HLA in healthy donors. Assay used: immunoSEQ multiplex PCR; TCRdb lists only in-frame clones, some missing. The sample holds 200,000 or so clones, 81% seen once. The material sequenced was PBMCs. These receptors were taken from a woman under 30 in good health and CMV-seropositive. CDR3s include the opening cysteine and the closing phenylalanine or tryptophan. The D gene is left open where the match is weak.

D gene | J gene | V gene | CDR3 DNA | CDR3 protein
- | TRBJ1-2 | TRBV6-1 | TGTGCCAGCAGTTTGGGAGGGGTTGGCTACACCTTC | CASSLGGVGYTF
TRBD2 | TRBJ2-1 | TRBV5-1 | TGCGCCAGCAGTCATAGTAGCGGGGGCGCCTCTTTCAATGAGCAGTTCTTC | CASSHSSGGASFNEQFF
TRBD1 | TRBJ1-5 | TRBV2 | TGTGCCAGCAGTGTCCCGGGACAGGGAACGCCCTTCAATCAGCCCCAGCATTTT | CASSVPGQGTPFNQPQHF
TRBD1 | TRBJ2-1 | TRBV5-1 | TGCGCCAGCAGCTTGGGAGGGACAGGGTTTGAGCAGTTCTTC | CASSLGGTGFEQFF
- | TRBJ1-2 | TRBV5-6 | TGTGCCAGCAGCTGGGGGGACGTCTATGGCTACACCTTC | CASSWGDVYGYTF
- | TRBJ1-5 | TRBV7-9 | TGTGCCAGCAGCTTAGGAGGGTTAAATCAGCCCCAGCATTTT | CASSLGGLNQPQHF
TRBD1 | TRBJ1-1 | TRBV18 | TGTGCCAGCTCCCTAGGACAGGAGTTGAACACTGAAGCTTTCTTT | CASSLGQELNTEAFF
TRBD2 | TRBJ2-2 | TRBV4-2 | TGTGCCAGCAACCACCTGACTAGCATCTCACAAGCCGGGGAGCTGTTTTTT | CASNHLTSISQAGELFF
- | TRBJ1-2 | TRBV6-5 | TGTGCCAGCAGCCGGACAGAGAACTATGGCTACACCTTC | CASSRTENYGYTF
- | TRBJ2-5 | TRBV11-3 | TGTGCCAGCAGACAAGAGGCGGGGCCCCGGGAGACCCAGTACTTC | CASRQEAGPRETQYF
- | TRBJ2-5 | TRBV5-1 | TGCGCCAGCAGCTTACCGGGACTGGAAGAGACCCAGTACTTC | CASSLPGLEETQYF